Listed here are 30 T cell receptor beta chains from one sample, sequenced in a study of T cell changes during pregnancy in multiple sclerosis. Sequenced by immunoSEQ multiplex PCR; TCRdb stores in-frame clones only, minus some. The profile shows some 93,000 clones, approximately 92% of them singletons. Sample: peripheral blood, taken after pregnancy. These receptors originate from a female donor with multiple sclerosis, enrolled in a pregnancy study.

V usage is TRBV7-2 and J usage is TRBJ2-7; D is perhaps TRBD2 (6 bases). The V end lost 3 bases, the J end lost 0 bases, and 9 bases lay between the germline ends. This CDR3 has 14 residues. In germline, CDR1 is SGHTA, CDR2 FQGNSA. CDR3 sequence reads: CASSLGTYSYEQYF. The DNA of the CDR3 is TGTGCCAGCAGCTTGGGGACTTACTCCTACGAGCAGTACTTC.

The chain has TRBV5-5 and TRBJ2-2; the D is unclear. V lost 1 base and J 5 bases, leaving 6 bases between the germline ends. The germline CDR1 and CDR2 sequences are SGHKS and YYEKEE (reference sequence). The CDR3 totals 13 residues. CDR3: CASSLIATGELFF. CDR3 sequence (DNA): TGTGCCAGCAGCTTGATTGCGACCGGGGAGCTGTTTTTT.

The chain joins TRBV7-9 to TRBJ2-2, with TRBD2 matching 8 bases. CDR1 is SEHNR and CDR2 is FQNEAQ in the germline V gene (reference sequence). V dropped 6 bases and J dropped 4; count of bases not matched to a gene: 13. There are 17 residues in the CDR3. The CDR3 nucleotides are TGTGCCAGCAGGGGGGGGTTGAGCGGGAGTGGCACCGGGGAGCTGTTTTTT. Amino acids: CASRGGLSGSGTGELFF.

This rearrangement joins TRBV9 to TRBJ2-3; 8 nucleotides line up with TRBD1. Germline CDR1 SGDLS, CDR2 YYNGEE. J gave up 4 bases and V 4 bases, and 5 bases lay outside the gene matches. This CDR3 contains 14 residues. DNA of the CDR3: TGTGCCAGCAGCCCAGGGGGCGACGCAGATACGCAGTATTTT. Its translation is CASSPGGDADTQYF.

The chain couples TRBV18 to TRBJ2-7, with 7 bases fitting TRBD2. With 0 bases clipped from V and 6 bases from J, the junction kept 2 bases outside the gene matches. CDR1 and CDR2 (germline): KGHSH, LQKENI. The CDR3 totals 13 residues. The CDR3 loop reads CASSPPGGSEQYF. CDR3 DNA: TGTGCCAGCTCACCACCCGGCGGGAGCGAGCAGTACTTC.

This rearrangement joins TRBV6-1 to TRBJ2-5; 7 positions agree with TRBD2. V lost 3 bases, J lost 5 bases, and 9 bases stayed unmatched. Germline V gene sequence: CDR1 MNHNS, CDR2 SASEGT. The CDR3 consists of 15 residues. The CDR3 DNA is TGTGCCAGCAGTGACTGGACTAGTTTGGGGGAGACCCAGTACTTC. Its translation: CASSDWTSLGETQYF.

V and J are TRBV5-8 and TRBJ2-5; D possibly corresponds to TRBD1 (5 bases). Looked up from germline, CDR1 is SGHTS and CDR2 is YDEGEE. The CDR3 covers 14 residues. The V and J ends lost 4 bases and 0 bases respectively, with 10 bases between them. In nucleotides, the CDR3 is TGTGCCAGCAGCCGACAGACGTACCAAGAGACCCAGTACTTC. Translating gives CASSRQTYQETQYF.

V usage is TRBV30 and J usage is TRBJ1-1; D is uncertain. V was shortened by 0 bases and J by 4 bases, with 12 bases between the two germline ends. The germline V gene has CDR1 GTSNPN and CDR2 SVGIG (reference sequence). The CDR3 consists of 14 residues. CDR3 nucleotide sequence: TGTGCCTGGAGTGTTCCCCAATACGGCACTGAAGCTTTCTTT. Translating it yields CAWSVPQYGTEAFF.

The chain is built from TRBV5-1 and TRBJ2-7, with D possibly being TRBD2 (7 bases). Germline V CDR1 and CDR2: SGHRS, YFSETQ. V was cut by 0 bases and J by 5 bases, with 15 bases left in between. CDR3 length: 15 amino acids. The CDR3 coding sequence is TGCGCCAGCAGCTTGGTTCCAGGGGAGGGAAACGAGCAGTACTTC. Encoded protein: CASSLVPGEGNEQYF.

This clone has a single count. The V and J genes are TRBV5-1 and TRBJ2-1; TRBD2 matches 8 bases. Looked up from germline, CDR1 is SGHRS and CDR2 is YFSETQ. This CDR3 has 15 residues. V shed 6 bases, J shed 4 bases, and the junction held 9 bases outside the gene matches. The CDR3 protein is CASTGGAGAYNEQFF. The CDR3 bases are TGCGCCAGCACCGGGGGAGCGGGAGCATACAATGAGCAGTTCTTC. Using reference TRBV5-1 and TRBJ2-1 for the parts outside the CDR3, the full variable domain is KAGVTQTPRYLIKTRGQQVTLSCSPISGHRSVSWYQQTPGQGLQFLFEYFSETQRNKGNFPGRFSGRQFSNSRSEMNVSTLELGDSALYLCASTGGAGAYNEQFFGPGTRLTVL.

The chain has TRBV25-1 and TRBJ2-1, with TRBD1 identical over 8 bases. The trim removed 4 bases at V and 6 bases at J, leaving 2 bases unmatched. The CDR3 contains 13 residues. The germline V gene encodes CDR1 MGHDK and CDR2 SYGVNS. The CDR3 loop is CASSGQGANEQFF. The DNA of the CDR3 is TGTGCCAGCAGTGGTCAGGGGGCCAATGAGCAGTTCTTC. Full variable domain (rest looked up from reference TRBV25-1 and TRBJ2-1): EADIYQTPRYLVIGTGKKITLECSQTMGHDKMYWYQQDPGMELHLIHYSYGVNSTEKGDLSSESTVSRIRTEHFPLTLESARPSHTSQYLCASSGQGANEQFFGPGTRLTVL.

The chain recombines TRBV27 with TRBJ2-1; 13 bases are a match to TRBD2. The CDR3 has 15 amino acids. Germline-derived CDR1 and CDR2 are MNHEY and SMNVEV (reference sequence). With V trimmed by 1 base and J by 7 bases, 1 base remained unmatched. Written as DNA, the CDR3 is TGTGCCAGCAGTTTATGGACTAGCGGGGGAAATGAGCAGTTCTTC. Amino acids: CASSLWTSGGNEQFF.

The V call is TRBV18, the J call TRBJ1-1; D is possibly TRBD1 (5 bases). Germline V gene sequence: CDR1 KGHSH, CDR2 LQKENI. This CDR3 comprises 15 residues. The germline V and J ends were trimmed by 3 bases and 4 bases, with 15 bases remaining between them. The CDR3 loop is CASSPSVGGLTEAFF. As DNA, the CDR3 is TGTGCCAGCTCACCTTCGGTCGGGGGACTCACTGAAGCTTTCTTT.

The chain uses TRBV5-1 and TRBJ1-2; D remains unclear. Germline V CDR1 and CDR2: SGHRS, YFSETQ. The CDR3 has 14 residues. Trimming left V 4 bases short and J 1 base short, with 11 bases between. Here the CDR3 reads CASSPPVLNYGYTF. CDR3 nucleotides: TGCGCCAGCAGCCCGCCAGTCCTTAACTATGGCTACACCTTC.

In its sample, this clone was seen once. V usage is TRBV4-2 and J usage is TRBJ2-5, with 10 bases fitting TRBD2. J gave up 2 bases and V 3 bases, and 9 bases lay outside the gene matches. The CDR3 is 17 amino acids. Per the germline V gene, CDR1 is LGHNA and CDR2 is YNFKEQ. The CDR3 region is CASSHFGASGGQETQYF. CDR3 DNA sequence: TGTGCCAGCAGCCACTTTGGTGCTAGCGGGGGACAAGAGACCCAGTACTTC.

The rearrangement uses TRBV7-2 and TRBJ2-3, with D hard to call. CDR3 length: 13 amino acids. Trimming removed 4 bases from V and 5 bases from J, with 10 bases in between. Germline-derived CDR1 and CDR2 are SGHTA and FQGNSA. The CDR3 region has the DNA TGTGCCAGCAGCTCCTGGTCAGAAGATACGCAGTATTTT. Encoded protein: CASSSWSEDTQYF.

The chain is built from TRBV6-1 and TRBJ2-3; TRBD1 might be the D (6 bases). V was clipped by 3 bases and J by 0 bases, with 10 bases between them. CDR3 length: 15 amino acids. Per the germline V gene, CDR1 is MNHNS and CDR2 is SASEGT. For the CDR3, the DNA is TGTGCCAGCAGTGAGATACAGGGAAGCACAGATACGCAGTATTTT. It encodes CASSEIQGSTDTQYF.

The CDR3 region has the DNA TGTGCCAGCAGCCAGACAGGGGGCGGCAATCAGCCCCAGCATTTT. Its protein is CASSQTGGGNQPQHF. The V and J genes are TRBV14 and TRBJ1-5, with 10 nucleotides matching TRBD1. Germline V gives CDR1 SGHDN, CDR2 FVKESK. This CDR3 is 15 amino acids long. J gave up 2 bases and V 3 bases, and 1 base lay outside the gene matches.

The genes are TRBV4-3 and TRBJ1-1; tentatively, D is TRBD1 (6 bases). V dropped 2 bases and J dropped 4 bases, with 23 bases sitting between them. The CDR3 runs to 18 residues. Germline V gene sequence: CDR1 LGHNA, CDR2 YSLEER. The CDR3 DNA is TGCGCCAGCAGCCAATCCTCCCTCCCTCCTACAGGGAGCACTGAAGCTTTCTTT. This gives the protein CASSQSSLPPTGSTEAFF.

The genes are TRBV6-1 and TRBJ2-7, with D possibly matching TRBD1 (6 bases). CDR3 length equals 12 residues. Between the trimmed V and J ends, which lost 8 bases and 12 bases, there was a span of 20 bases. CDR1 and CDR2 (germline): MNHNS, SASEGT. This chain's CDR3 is CASRPSGRGTYF. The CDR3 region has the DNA TGTGCCAGCCGACCAAGCGGCAGGGGTACGTACTTC.

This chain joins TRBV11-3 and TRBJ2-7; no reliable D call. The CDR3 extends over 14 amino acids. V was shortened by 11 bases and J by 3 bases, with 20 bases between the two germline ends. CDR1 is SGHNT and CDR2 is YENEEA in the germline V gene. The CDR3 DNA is TGTGCCCGCGAACGGGTCCCTACCATCTACGAGCAGTACTTC. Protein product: CARERVPTIYEQYF.

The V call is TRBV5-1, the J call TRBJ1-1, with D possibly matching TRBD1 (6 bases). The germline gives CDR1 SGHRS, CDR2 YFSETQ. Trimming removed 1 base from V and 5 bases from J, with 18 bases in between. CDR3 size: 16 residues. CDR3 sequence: CASSLTGGKGSTEAFF. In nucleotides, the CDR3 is TGCGCCAGCAGCTTGACGGGGGGCAAGGGTTCTACTGAAGCTTTCTTT.

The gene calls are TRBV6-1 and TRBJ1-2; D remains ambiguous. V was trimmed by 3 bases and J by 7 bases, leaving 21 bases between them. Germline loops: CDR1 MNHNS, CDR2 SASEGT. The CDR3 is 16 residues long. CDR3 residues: CASSESGLDLIGGYTF. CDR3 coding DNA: TGTGCCAGCAGTGAGTCCGGGTTGGATTTAATCGGTGGCTACACCTTC.

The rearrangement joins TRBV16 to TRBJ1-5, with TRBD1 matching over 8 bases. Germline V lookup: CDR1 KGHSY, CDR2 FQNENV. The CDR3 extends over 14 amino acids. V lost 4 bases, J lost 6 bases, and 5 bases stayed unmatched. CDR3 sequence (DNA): TGTGCCAGCAGCCTTCAGGGGGCAGGTCAGCCCCAGCATTTT. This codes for CASSLQGAGQPQHF.

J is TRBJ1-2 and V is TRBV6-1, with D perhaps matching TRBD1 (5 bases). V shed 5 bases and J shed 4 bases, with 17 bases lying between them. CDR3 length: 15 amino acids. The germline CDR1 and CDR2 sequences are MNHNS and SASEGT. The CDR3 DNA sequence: TGTGCCAGCAGTCCCCAGGACGAAGGGGCCTATGGCTACACCTTC. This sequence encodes CASSPQDEGAYGYTF.

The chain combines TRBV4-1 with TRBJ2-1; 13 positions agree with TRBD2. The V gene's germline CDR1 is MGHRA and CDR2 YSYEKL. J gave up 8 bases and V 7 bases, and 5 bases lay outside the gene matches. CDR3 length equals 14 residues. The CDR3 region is CASKLLAGGDEQFF. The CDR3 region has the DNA TGCGCCAGCAAACTACTAGCGGGGGGGGATGAGCAGTTCTTC.

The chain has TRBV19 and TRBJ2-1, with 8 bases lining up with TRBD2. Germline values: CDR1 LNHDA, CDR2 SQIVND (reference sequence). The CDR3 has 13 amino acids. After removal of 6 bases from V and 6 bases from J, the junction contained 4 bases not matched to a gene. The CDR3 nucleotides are TGTGCCAGTAGGGGACTAGTAGCCAATGAGCAGTTCTTC. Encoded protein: CASRGLVANEQFF.

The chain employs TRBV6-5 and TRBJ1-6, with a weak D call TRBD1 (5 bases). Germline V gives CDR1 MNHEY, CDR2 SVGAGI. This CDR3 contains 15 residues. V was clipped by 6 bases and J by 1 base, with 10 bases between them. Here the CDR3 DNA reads TGTGCCAGCAGGCCAGGGTCGTCCTATAATTCACCCCTCCACTTT. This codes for CASRPGSSYNSPLHF.

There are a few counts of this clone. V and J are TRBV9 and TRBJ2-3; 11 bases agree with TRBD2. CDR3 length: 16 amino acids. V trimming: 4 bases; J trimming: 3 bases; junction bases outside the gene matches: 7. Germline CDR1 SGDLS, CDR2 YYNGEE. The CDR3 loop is CASSLTGLAETDTQYF. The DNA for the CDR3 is TGTGCCAGCAGCCTAACGGGACTAGCGGAGACAGATACGCAGTATTTT.

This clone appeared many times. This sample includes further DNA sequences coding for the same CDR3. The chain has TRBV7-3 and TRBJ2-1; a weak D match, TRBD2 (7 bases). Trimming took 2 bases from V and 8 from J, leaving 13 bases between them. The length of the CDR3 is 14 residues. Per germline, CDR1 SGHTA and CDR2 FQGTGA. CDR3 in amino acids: CASSLGRGGYEQFF. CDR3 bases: TGTGCCAGCAGCTTAGGCAGGGGAGGGTATGAGCAGTTCTTC.